Listed below are T cell receptor beta chains from one sample, sequenced in a study of early T cells in non-severe SARS-CoV-2 infection. MiXCR, applied by TCRdb to the 5' RACE reads, yields one record per CDR3 protein. The table lists 55,000 to 70,000 distinct CDR3 sequences, around 4.9% of them singletons. The sequenced sample consisted of whole blood. The receptors derive from an adult who was a healthcare worker with PCR-confirmed SARS-CoV-2 infection or an uninfected control (not recorded which). The CDR3 runs from the conserved cysteine through the conserved F or W. D genes are given only for firm matches. Not every row has a clone size; where given, it reads once, few, many or a size class.

cdr3_aa	cdr3_nt	j_call	d_call	v_call	clone_size
CASSLRGPGETQYF	TGTGCCAGCAGTTTGAGGGGTCCTGGGGAGACCCAGTACTTC	TRBJ2-5	NA	TRBV12-3/TRBV12-4	few
CASSLEGHRRLNSPLHF	TGTGCCAGCAGCCTCGAAGGACACCGTAGGCTTAATTCACCCCTCCACTTT	TRBJ1-6	NA	TRBV14	many
CASSSDRDGYTF	TGTGCCAGCAGTTCTGACAGGGATGGCTACACCTTC	TRBJ1-2	TRBD1	TRBV6-5	NA
CASRKGLAGSETQYF	TGCGCCAGCAGGAAGGGACTAGCGGGGTCGGAAACGCAGTATTTT	TRBJ2-3	TRBD2	TRBV5-1	many
CASSLGSPDSGNTIYF	TGCGCCAGCAGCTTGGGCAGTCCTGACTCTGGAAACACCATATATTTT	TRBJ1-3	NA	TRBV5-1	many
CASSNAGLSSYEQYF	TGTGCCAGCAGTAACGCGGGACTCAGCTCCTACGAGCAGTACTTC	TRBJ2-7	NA	TRBV6-5	many
CASKSGRQNGANVLTF	TGTGCCAGTAAAAGCGGGAGGCAGAATGGGGCCAACGTCCTGACTTTC	TRBJ2-6	TRBD2	TRBV19	many
CSARTDSYGYTF	TGCAGTGCTAGAACTGACAGCTATGGCTACACCTTC	TRBJ1-2	NA	TRBV20-1	NA
CASSFLDRTEAFF	TGTGCCAGCAGTTTTCTAGACAGGACTGAAGCTTTCTTT	TRBJ1-1	NA	TRBV27	many
CASSIGDRGSYEQYF	TGTGCCAGTAGTATTGGGGACAGGGGATCCTACGAGCAGTACTTC	TRBJ2-7	TRBD1	TRBV19	few
CASSPQTGVSNQPQHF	TGTGCCAGCAGTCCTCAGACAGGAGTTAGCAATCAGCCCCAGCATTTT	TRBJ1-5	NA	TRBV28	NA